Each of the 6 T cell receptor beta chains below was sequenced from the same sample in a study of shared clonotypes between healthy human individuals. The data were produced by immunoSEQ multiplex PCR, yet TCRdb's version contains in-frame clones alone and is incomplete. Of a few million clones in the sample, around 90% were seen once. The specimen was naive CD4+ T cells from PBMCs. Subset given: CD45RA+ positively selected. These TCRs come from a man younger than 30 in good health. Some clones in this sample may be carry-over from other donors' samples.

This sequence joins TRBV18 and TRBJ2-7; D assignment may be TRBD1 or TRBD2 (5 bases each). The germline V and J ends were trimmed by 6 bases and 4 bases, with 16 bases remaining between them. The CDR3 spans 14 residues. CDR1 and CDR2 from the germline V gene are KGHSH and LQKENI. The CDR3 sequence is CASSPSGAGYEQYF. CDR3 DNA sequence: TGTGCCAGCTCGCCATCCGGGGCCGGGTACGAGCAGTACTTC.

The chain combines TRBV6-5 with TRBJ2-6; D is perhaps TRBD2 (5 bases). The germline V and J ends were trimmed by 5 bases and 1 base, with 9 bases remaining between them. The germline CDR1 and CDR2 sequences are MNHEY and SVGAGI. The CDR3 covers 15 residues. Here the CDR3 reads CASSPVASGANVLTF. The CDR3 DNA reads as TGTGCCAGCAGTCCCGTAGCGTCTGGGGCCAACGTCCTGACTTTC.

The chain recombines TRBV28 with TRBJ2-5; possible D gene TRBD2, 5 bases. V was clipped by 7 bases and J by 4 bases, with 13 bases between them. The germline V gene has CDR1 MDHEN and CDR2 SYDVKM. CDR3 length: 13 amino acids. The CDR3 DNA follows: TGTGCCAGCACAAACATGGCGGGAGAGACCCAGTACTTC. Residues: CASTNMAGETQYF.

The V and J genes are TRBV28 and TRBJ2-5; TRBD1 aligns across 11 bases. The length of the CDR3 is 16 residues. Germline-derived CDR1 and CDR2 are MDHEN and SYDVKM. After removal of 7 bases from V and 5 bases from J, the junction contained 12 bases not matched to a gene. In DNA form, the CDR3 reads TGTGCCAGCAAGGGTGGCCGGACAGGGGGCAGGGAGACCCAGTACTTC. It specifies CASKGGRTGGRETQYF.

A remark on this clone: Other DNA sequences in the same sample also yield this CDR3. The V gene is TRBV18, the J gene TRBJ2-7; 9 nucleotides agree with TRBD1. With 4 bases clipped from V and 2 bases from J, the junction kept 3 bases outside the gene matches. The CDR3 length is 14 residues. The V gene's germline CDR1 is KGHSH and CDR2 LQKENI. The DNA of the CDR3 is TGTGCCAGCTCACAGGGGACAGGGCCCTACGAGCAGTACTTC. Residues: CASSQGTGPYEQYF.

This rearrangement joins TRBV9 to TRBJ1-3; weak D call: TRBD1 (6 bases). V lost 4 bases and J 4 bases, leaving 21 bases between the germline ends. The V gene's germline CDR1 is SGDLS and CDR2 YYNGEE. The CDR3 consists of 17 residues. The CDR3 spells CASSRGGAEAGGNTIYF. CDR3 in DNA: TGTGCCAGCAGCCGAGGGGGGGCCGAGGCGGGAGGAAACACCATATATTTT.